This T cell receptor beta chain derives from a study of shared clonotypes between healthy human individuals. The table lists this clone with a count of one. The protocol was immunoSEQ multiplex PCR, while the TCRdb copy is restricted to in-frame clones and leaves out a portion. The table has over a million clones, roughly 95% seen once. Trimming pared 2 bases from V and 7 bases from J, leaving 6 bases between. There are 12 residues in the CDR3. Looked up from germline, CDR1 is SEHNR and CDR2 is FQNEAQ (reference sequence). The TCR sequence derives from a young man in good health. The genes are TRBV7-9 and TRBJ2-1; no definite D call. Sequencing used naive CD4+ T cells sorted from blood. As for subset: CD45RA+ positively selected. CDR3 nucleotide sequence: TGTGCCAGCAGCTTACGCAGGAATGAGCAGTTCTTC. Amino acid sequence: CASSLRRNEQFF. Complete variable domain (other parts from reference TRBV7-9 and TRBJ2-1): DTGVSQNPRHKITKRGQNVTFRCDPISEHNRLYWYRQTLGQGPEFLTYFQNEAQLEKSRLLSDRFSAERPKGSFSTLEIQRTEQGDSAMYLCASSLRRNEQFFGPGTRLTVL.